This TCR beta chain was sequenced during a study of technical replicates of blood from a few donors. Sequencing used immunoSEQ multiplex PCR; TCRdb keeps in-frame clones, though not all of them. The table shows almost 70,000 clones, with approximately 88% occurring only once. V gave up 3 bases and J gave up 0 bases; unmatched junction bases: 2. The CDR3 has 15 amino acids. Looked up from germline, CDR1 is MNHNS and CDR2 is SASEGT. The chain employs TRBV6-1 and TRBJ2-1, with 7 bases that match TRBD2. The specimen sequenced was PBMCs. The TCR was taken from a human donor in good health. Some clones in this sample may be carry-over from other donors' samples. For the CDR3, the DNA is TGTGCCAGCAGTGATAGGACTAGCTCCTACAATGAGCAGTTCTTC. Translated, it gives CASSDRTSSYNEQFF.